The rows below give T cell receptor beta chains drawn from one sample of a study of PD-1 blockade in classical Hodgkin lymphoma. Sequencing used immunoSEQ multiplex PCR; TCRdb keeps in-frame clones, though not all of them. The sample records approximately 34,000 clones, 82% being singletons. The source was peripheral blood mononuclear cells (PBMCs), collected at baseline. The receptors derive from a human donor with classical Hodgkin lymphoma. The CDR3 runs from the conserved cysteine through the conserved F or W. Each record gives: J gene, V gene, CDR3 length, D gene, CDR3 DNA, CDR3 protein. The D gene is left open where the match is weak.

TRBJ1-3,TRBV7-3,13,.,TGTGCCAGCAGCCCCAGCTCTGGAAACACCATATATTTT,CASSPSSGNTIYF
TRBJ1-1,TRBV11-3,14,.,TGTGCCAGCACCCCGACGGGGGTGAACACTGAAGCTTTCTTT,CASTPTGVNTEAFF
TRBJ2-2,TRBV28,18,TRBD1,TGTGCCAGCAGTTGGATCATCGGGGCAGGGGGTTCCACCGGGGAGCTGTTTTTT,CASSWIIGAGGSTGELFF
TRBJ2-3,TRBV12-5,14,.,TGTGCTAGTGGGACCGGGACAACAGTTGATACGCAGTATTTT,CASGTGTTVDTQYF
TRBJ1-1,TRBV19,13,TRBD1,TGTGCCAGTACTGAACAGGGGGCCGGTAGAGCTTTCTTT,CASTEQGAGRAFF
TRBJ1-2,TRBV2,13,.,TGTGCCAGCAGTGAAGACAGGTCCTATGGCTACACCTTC,CASSEDRSYGYTF
TRBJ2-2,TRBV4-1,14,.,TGCGCCAGCAGCCAAGAACCTAGGACCGGGGAGCTGTTTTTT,CASSQEPRTGELFF
TRBJ2-3,TRBV7-2,13,.,TGTGCCAGCAGCCGGTGGTACACAGATACGCAGTATTTT,CASSRWYTDTQYF
TRBJ1-5,TRBV5-8,17,.,TGTGCCAGCGTCCAAGGAGGGGAAGCTTATAGCAATCAGCCCCAGCATTTT,CASVQGGEAYSNQPQHF
TRBJ2-7,TRBV10-3,12,.,TGTGCCATCAGTGAGTCCCAGGGGATGCAGTACTTC,CAISESQGMQYF